This TCR beta chain was recovered during a study of post-analysis software for immune sequencing data. In the study overall: Included courses were relapsing-remitting and secondary progressive multiple sclerosis; progressive-relapsing multiple sclerosis was also included.

Looked up from germline, CDR1 is LGHDT and CDR2 is YNNKEL (reference sequence). The CDR3 consists of 13 residues. Trimming cost V 4 bases and J 0 bases, with 7 bases left between them. On this clonotype: The antigen is not known.

Unique molecular identifiers were carried by the TCR beta cDNA libraries. Input populations of roughly 0.95 to 10 million T cells gave rise to 500,000 or so cDNA molecules. TCRdb independently ran MiXCR on the PCR reads; one entry per CDR3 protein. This sample has about 540,000 distinct CDR3 sequences; around a third occur once, and the top ten carry 4.5% to 7.5%. Study-wide points: Normalized Chao1 diversity was significantly lower in multiple sclerosis patients than in controls. Patients used about five TRBV segments, including TRBV5-6, TRBV5-1 and TRBV20-1, more often than controls.

The sequence derives from a girl between 2 and 17 years old with multiple sclerosis. V is TRBV3-1 and J is TRBJ2-7, with D unresolved. Material for sequencing was blood. CDR3 protein: CASSRRVSYEQYF. The DNA of the CDR3 is TGTGCCAGCAGCCGACGGGTCTCCTACGAGCAGTACTTC.